Each of the 21 T cell receptor beta chains below was sequenced from the same sample in a study of Graves' ophthalmopathy and Graves' hyperthyroidism. Amplification targeted the TCR beta CDR3 regions, with RNA transcripts as the source material. HTBI primers were used in a first-round RT-PCR, which preceded a second-round multiplex PCR. TCRdb analysed the multiplex PCR reads with MiXCR anew, one entry per CDR3 protein. The repertoire holds over 200,000 distinct CDR3 sequences, less than 30% seen once, with 8.5% to 9.5% in the top ten. The specimen sequenced was peripheral blood. The source is a man aged 50-59 years with Graves' ophthalmopathy.

V gene TRBV6-2 or TRBV6-3 combines with J gene TRBJ2-5; no reliable D call. V lost 0 bases, J lost 4 bases, and 12 bases lay in between. The CDR3 has 15 amino acids. Per germline, CDR1 MNHEY and CDR2 SVGEGT. The CDR3 DNA sequence: TGTGCCAGCAGTTACTCGATGGGCTGGGGAGAGACCCAGTACTTC. It yields the protein CASSYSMGWGETQYF.

This clonotype has at least ten counts. V usage is TRBV7-9 and J usage is TRBJ2-4; D not resolved. The CDR3 spans 12 residues. The germline CDR1 and CDR2 sequences are SEHNR and FQNEAQ (reference sequence). V lost 5 bases and J lost 0, with 2 bases in between. The CDR3 DNA sequence: TGTGCCAGCAGCCGAGCCAAAAACATTCAGTACTTC. This encodes CASSRAKNIQYF.

The sample holds many counts of this clonotype. This chain uses TRBV20-1 with TRBJ2-7; D is possibly TRBD2 (5 bases). V lost 5 bases to trimming and J lost 5 bases, with 13 bases between them. The CDR3 extends over 12 amino acids. CDR1 is DFQATT and CDR2 is SNEGSKA in the germline V gene (reference sequence). CDR3 residues: CSALITGDEQYF. In nucleotides, the CDR3 is TGCAGTGCTCTCATTACCGGGGACGAGCAGTACTTC.

This clonotype showed up many times. J is TRBJ1-6 and V is TRBV2, with 7 bases aligning to TRBD1. This CDR3 is built from 17 residues. With V trimmed by 6 bases and J by 7 bases, 15 bases remained unmatched. Germline CDR1 is SNHLY and CDR2 is FYNNEI. This CDR3 reads CASRVPSRDRGNSPLHF. The CDR3 bases are TGTGCCAGCAGAGTACCCTCCCGGGACAGAGGGAATTCACCCCTCCACTTT.

The table lists this clonotype with many counts. The rearrangement links TRBV20-1 to TRBJ2-4; D is unclear. Trimming shortened V by 6 bases and J by 1 base, and 10 bases separated the two germline ends. Germline V CDR1 and CDR2: DFQATT, SNEGSKA (reference sequence). The CDR3 runs to 13 residues. The CDR3 DNA reads TGCAGTGCGCTGGACCTCGCCAAAAACATTCAGTACTTC. Encoded protein: CSALDLAKNIQYF.

This clonotype was counted many times. The rearrangement joins TRBV12-3 or TRBV12-4 to TRBJ1-3, with 7 bases aligning to TRBD1. Trimming cost V 3 bases and J 0 bases; bases outside gene matches: 2. The CDR3 is 15 amino acids. The CDR3: CASSLDRSSGNTIYF. DNA for the CDR3: TGTGCCAGCAGTTTGGACAGGAGCTCTGGAAACACCATATATTTT.

This clonotype occurred many times. The genes are TRBV6-2 or TRBV6-3 and TRBJ2-2, with D tentatively TRBD2 (6 bases). There are 17 residues in the CDR3. Germline V CDR1 and CDR2: MNHEY, SVGEGT. V shed 6 bases and J shed 4 bases, with 21 bases lying between them. The CDR3 region has the DNA TGTGCCAGCAGCCCTTCCCGACTAGTGCGGGGCACCGGGGAGCTGTTTTTT. It codes for CASSPSRLVRGTGELFF.

This clonotype occurred a few times. V and J are TRBV7-2 and TRBJ2-4; 16 bases line up with TRBD2. The CDR3 runs to 17 residues. Trimming took 5 bases from V and 9 from J; bases not matched to a gene: 10. Germline assignment: CDR1 SGHTA and CDR2 FQGNSA. The CDR3 loop reads CASSESGTSGRAGIQYF. CDR3 DNA sequence: TGTGCCAGCAGCGAATCCGGGACTAGCGGGAGGGCCGGCATTCAGTACTTC. Full variable domain (missing parts from reference TRBV7-2 and TRBJ2-4): GAGVSQSPSNKVTEKGKDVELRCDPISGHTALYWYRQSLGQGLEFLIYFQGNSAPDKSGLPSDRFSAERTGGSVSTLTIQRTQQEDSAVYLCASSESGTSGRAGIQYFGAGTRLSVL.

This clonotype has at least ten counts. This chain connects TRBV6-2 or TRBV6-3 to TRBJ2-7; 7 bases fit TRBD1. The germline V gene encodes CDR1 MNHEY and CDR2 SVGEGT. This CDR3 is 15 amino acids long. Germline trimming cut 5 bases from V and 2 bases from J; bases unmatched to any gene: 9. CDR3 sequence (DNA): TGTGCCAGCAGTGTGACCGGGACAGCGGCCTACGAGCAGTACTTC. Translating gives CASSVTGTAAYEQYF.

The J gene is TRBJ2-2, the V gene TRBV14; possibly TRBD1 or TRBD2 for D (10 bases each). V lost 2 bases to trimming and J lost 7 bases, with 35 bases between them. CDR1 and CDR2 from the germline V gene are SGHDN and FVKESK. This CDR3 region has 22 residues. The CDR3 DNA follows: TGTGCCAGCAGCCAAATGGGACAGGGGTTGGCTAGCGGGAGACAAGGGGTCGGGGAGCTGTTTTTT. Its protein is CASSQMGQGLASGRQGVGELFF.

This clonotype was recorded many times. The chain carries TRBV12-5 and TRBJ2-2; 11 bases line up with TRBD2. Germline V gene lookup returns CDR1 LGHNT and CDR2 FRNRAP. V was clipped by 2 bases and J by 4 bases; unmatched bases: 3. This CDR3 is 16 amino acids long. CDR3 in DNA: TGTGCTAGTGGTTTGACTAGCGGGAGTAGCACCGGGGAGCTGTTTTTT. Translated, it gives CASGLTSGSSTGELFF.

The chain is built from TRBV7-2 and TRBJ1-5, with D tentatively TRBD1 (5 bases). The V gene's germline CDR1 is SGHTA and CDR2 FQGNSA. The ends were cut back, 5 bases at V and 11 bases at J, with 16 bases in the middle. CDR3 length: 13 residues. The CDR3 DNA is TGTGCCAGCAGCGCGACCGGGACGTCAGCCCAGCATTTT. Translation gives CASSATGTSAQHF.

The rearrangement joins TRBV20-1 to TRBJ1-1; no clear D. This CDR3 contains 11 residues. Germline V gene data show CDR1 as DFQATT and CDR2 as SNEGSKA (reference sequence). Trimming removed 5 bases at V and 10 bases at J, with 14 bases between. Written as DNA, the CDR3 is TGCAGTGCTCGGGGAGGTCGGCGAGCTTTCTTT. Residues: CSARGGRRAFF.

This clonotype was recorded at least ten times. V gene TRBV5-1 combines with J gene TRBJ2-5; 10 bases align to TRBD1. The CDR3 runs to 14 residues. The germline gives CDR1 SGHRS, CDR2 YFSETQ. V was pared by 4 bases and J by 5 bases, with 5 bases of the junction left unmatched. This CDR3 is CASSLGTGEETQYF. Here the CDR3 DNA reads TGCGCCAGCAGCCTTGGGACAGGGGAGGAGACCCAGTACTTC.

This clonotype appeared many times. This chain connects TRBV5-4 to TRBJ2-5; 10 nucleotides align to TRBD1. Unmatched junction bases numbered 7, after V lost 4 bases and J lost 4 bases. The CDR3 is 15 residues long. Per germline, CDR1 SGHNT and CDR2 YYREEE (reference sequence). The CDR3: CASSTTGTGVETQYF. The DNA of the CDR3 is TGTGCCAGCAGCACCACCGGGACAGGGGTAGAGACCCAGTACTTC.

This clonotype was observed a single time. J is TRBJ2-2 and V is TRBV27; possible D gene TRBD2, 6 bases. In germline, CDR1 is MNHEY, CDR2 SMNVEV (reference sequence). CDR3 length equals 18 residues. Trimming took off 3 bases at V and 0 bases at J, with 17 bases between the two ends. CDR3 loop: CASSLFGWAGTNTGELFF. The DNA of the CDR3 is TGTGCCAGCAGTTTGTTTGGTTGGGCGGGAACGAACACCGGGGAGCTGTTTTTT.

Ten or more counts support this clonotype. The chain links TRBV6-1 to TRBJ2-7; D possibly matches TRBD1 or TRBD2 (5 bases each). V lost 4 bases to trimming and J lost 4 bases, with 11 bases between them. Looked up from germline, CDR1 is MNHNS and CDR2 is SASEGT. The CDR3 length is 13 residues. The CDR3 sequence is CASSVRDGYEQYF. The CDR3 coding sequence is TGTGCCAGCAGTGTCCGGGACGGTTACGAGCAGTACTTC.

In DNA, the CDR3 is TGCAGCGGATCAGACAGGGGTAAAGAGACCCAGTACTTC. It specifies CSGSDRGKETQYF. The chain uses TRBV29-1 and TRBJ2-5, with 8 positions matching TRBD1. CDR3 length: 13 residues. Trimming removed 7 bases from V and 3 bases from J; junction bases left unmatched: 7. Per germline, CDR1 SQVTM and CDR2 ANQGSEA.

This clonotype was observed at least ten times. This sequence joins TRBV4-1 and TRBJ1-5; TRBD1 might be the D (5 bases). The V gene's germline CDR1 is MGHRA and CDR2 YSYEKL. Trimming removed 1 base at V and 5 bases at J, with 6 bases between. This CDR3 spans 13 amino acids. The CDR3 sequence is CASSQGRDQPQHF. In DNA form, the CDR3 reads TGCGCCAGCAGCCAAGGCAGGGATCAGCCCCAGCATTTT.

V is TRBV28 and J is TRBJ2-2; tentative D call: TRBD1 (6 bases). The CDR3 loop spans 13 amino acids. Per the germline V gene, CDR1 is MDHEN and CDR2 is SYDVKM. V lost 7 bases, J lost 6 bases, and 12 bases lay in between. This CDR3 is CASISTGPGELFF. The CDR3 bases are TGTGCCAGCATTAGTACAGGGCCCGGGGAGCTGTTTTTT. Looking up the rest from reference TRBV28 and TRBJ2-2 gives the full variable domain: DVKVTQSSRYLVKRTGEKVFLECVQDMDHENMFWYRQDPGLGLRLIYFSYDVKMKEKGDIPEGYSVSREKKERFSLILESASTNQTSMYLCASISTGPGELFFGEGSRLTVL.

This clonotype was recorded many times. V and J are TRBV6-1 and TRBJ2-7; D not certain. The CDR3 is 13 residues long. Germline CDR1 is MNHNS and CDR2 is SASEGT. Trimming cost V 6 bases and J 6 bases, with 15 bases left between them. In DNA, the CDR3 is TGTGCCAGCAGCCCCGGGCCTCCGGGCGAGCAGTACTTC. This codes for CASSPGPPGEQYF.